The rows below give T cell receptor beta chains drawn from one sample of a study of OX40 agonist ivuxolimab in advanced cancers. Data came from immunoSEQ multiplex PCR; TCRdb stores just in-frame clones and leaves some out. The sample records about 22,000 clones, 84% being singletons. The sample here was CD4+ or CD8+ T cells sorted from blood, taken in a trial of the OX40 agonist ivuxolimab. Source of these receptors: an adult with an advanced solid tumor such as melanoma, head and neck, liver or kidney cancer. CDR3s include the opening cysteine and the closing phenylalanine or tryptophan. Each record gives: J gene, V gene, D gene, clone size, CDR3 protein, CDR3 DNA. The D gene is left open where the match is weak. Only part of the rows carry a size: once, few, many, or a class if the clone is expanded.

J gene: TRBJ2-3
V gene: TRBV11-3
D gene: TRBD2
clone size: NA
CDR3 protein: CASSSGLAVTDTQYF
CDR3 DNA: TGTGCCAGCAGCTCGGGACTAGCGGTCACAGATACGCAGTATTTT

J gene: TRBJ2-2
V gene: TRBV5-1
D gene: TRBD2
clone size: NA
CDR3 protein: CASRTSGTNTGELFF
CDR3 DNA: TGCGCCAGCAGGACTAGCGGAACGAACACCGGGGAGCTGTTTTTT

J gene: TRBJ2-1
V gene: TRBV5-1
D gene: NA
clone size: NA
CDR3 protein: CASSSPSVYNEQFF
CDR3 DNA: TGCGCCAGCAGCTCCCCTAGCGTTTACAATGAGCAGTTCTTC

J gene: TRBJ2-1
V gene: TRBV6-6
D gene: NA
clone size: NA
CDR3 protein: CASSPRGSLGGEQFF
CDR3 DNA: TGTGCCAGCAGTCCAAGAGGGAGCCTAGGGGGGGAGCAGTTCTTC

J gene: TRBJ2-1
V gene: TRBV6-4
D gene: NA
clone size: NA
CDR3 protein: CASSDTLYNEQFF
CDR3 DNA: TGTGCCAGCAGTGACACACTATACAATGAGCAGTTCTTC

J gene: TRBJ1-4
V gene: TRBV2
D gene: NA
clone size: NA
CDR3 protein: CASSDPQAEEKLFF
CDR3 DNA: TGTGCCAGCAGTGACCCGCAGGCGGAGGAAAAACTGTTTTTT

J gene: TRBJ1-4
V gene: TRBV20-1
D gene: NA
clone size: NA
CDR3 protein: CSVGYEKLFF
CDR3 DNA: TGCAGTGTAGGTTATGAAAAACTGTTTTTT

J gene: TRBJ1-2
V gene: TRBV27
D gene: NA
clone size: NA
CDR3 protein: CASHKGRQGRHLGYGYTF
CDR3 DNA: TGTGCCAGCCACAAAGGGAGGCAGGGACGGCACTTAGGCTATGGCTACACCTTC

J gene: TRBJ2-3
V gene: TRBV2
D gene: NA
clone size: once
CDR3 protein: CASSPPFTDTQYF
CDR3 DNA: TGTGCCAGCAGCCCTCCCTTCACAGATACGCAGTATTTT

J gene: TRBJ1-3
V gene: TRBV2
D gene: NA
clone size: NA
CDR3 protein: CASTAQYSGNTIYF
CDR3 DNA: TGTGCCAGTACCGCACAGTACTCTGGAAACACCATATATTTT

J gene: TRBJ2-5
V gene: TRBV18
D gene: TRBD2
clone size: NA
CDR3 protein: CASSPNGRPETQYF
CDR3 DNA: TGTGCCAGCTCACCTAACGGGAGGCCGGAGACCCAGTACTTC

J gene: TRBJ2-1
V gene: TRBV5-5
D gene: NA
clone size: NA
CDR3 protein: CASSLRGDAVSYNEQFF
CDR3 DNA: TGTGCCAGCAGCTTGCGGGGAGACGCAGTTTCCTACAATGAGCAGTTCTTC

J gene: TRBJ2-2
V gene: TRBV9
D gene: TRBD2
clone size: NA
CDR3 protein: CASSVAPLAGGGELFF
CDR3 DNA: TGTGCCAGCAGCGTAGCCCCACTAGCGGGAGGCGGGGAGCTGTTTTTT

J gene: TRBJ1-5
V gene: TRBV6-1
D gene: NA
clone size: NA
CDR3 protein: CASSDPDRINQPQHF
CDR3 DNA: TGTGCCAGCAGTGACCCTGACAGAATTAATCAGCCCCAGCATTTT